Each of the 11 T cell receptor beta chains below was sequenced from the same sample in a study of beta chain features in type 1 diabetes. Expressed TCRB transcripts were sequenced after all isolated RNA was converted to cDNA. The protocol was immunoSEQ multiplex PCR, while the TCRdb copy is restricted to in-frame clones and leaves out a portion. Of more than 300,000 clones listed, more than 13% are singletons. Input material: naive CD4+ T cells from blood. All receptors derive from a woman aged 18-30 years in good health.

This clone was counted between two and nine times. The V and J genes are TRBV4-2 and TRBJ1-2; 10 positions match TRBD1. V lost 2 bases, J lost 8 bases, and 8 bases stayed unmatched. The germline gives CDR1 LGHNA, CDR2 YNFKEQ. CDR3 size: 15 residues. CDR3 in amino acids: CASSQTGTGVGGYTF. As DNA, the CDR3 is TGTGCCAGCAGCCAAACCGGGACAGGGGTTGGCGGCTACACCTTC.

CDR3 protein: CASSSVSYGYTF. DNA for the CDR3: TGTGCCAGTAGTTCCGTTTCCTATGGCTACACCTTC. V gene TRBV19 combines with J gene TRBJ1-2, with D unclear. This CDR3 is 12 amino acids long. The germline gives CDR1 LNHDA, CDR2 SQIVND (reference sequence). Trimming cost V 5 bases and J 4 bases, with 8 bases left between them.

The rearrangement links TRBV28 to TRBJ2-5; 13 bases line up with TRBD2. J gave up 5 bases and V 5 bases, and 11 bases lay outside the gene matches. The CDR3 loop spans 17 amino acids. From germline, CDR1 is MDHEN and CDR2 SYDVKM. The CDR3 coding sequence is TGTGCCAGCAGTGCCTGGACTAGCGGGAGAGGGCGCGAGACCCAGTACTTC. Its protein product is CASSAWTSGRGRETQYF.

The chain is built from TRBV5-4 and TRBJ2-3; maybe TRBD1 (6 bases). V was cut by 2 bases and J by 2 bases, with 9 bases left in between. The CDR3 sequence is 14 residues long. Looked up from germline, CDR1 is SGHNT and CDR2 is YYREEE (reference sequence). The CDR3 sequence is CASSLQGPTDTQYF. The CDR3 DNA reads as TGTGCCAGCAGCTTACAGGGTCCCACAGATACGCAGTATTTT.

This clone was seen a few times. The CDR3 reads CASSLLTGNYGYTF. For the CDR3, the DNA is TGTGCCAGCAGTTTGTTAACAGGGAACTATGGCTACACCTTC. The gene calls are TRBV6-5 and TRBJ1-2, with D possibly matching TRBD1 (6 bases). Germline V gene sequence: CDR1 MNHEY, CDR2 SVGAGI. With 4 bases removed from V and 2 bases from J, the gap between germline ends came to 11 bases. The length of the CDR3 is 14 residues.

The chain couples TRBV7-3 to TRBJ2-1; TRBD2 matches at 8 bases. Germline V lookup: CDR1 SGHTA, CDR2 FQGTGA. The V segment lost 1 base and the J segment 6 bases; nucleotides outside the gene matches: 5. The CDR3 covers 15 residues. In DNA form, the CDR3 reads TGTGCCAGCAGCTTAATCAGGACTAGCTTCAATGAGCAGTTCTTC. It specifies CASSLIRTSFNEQFF.

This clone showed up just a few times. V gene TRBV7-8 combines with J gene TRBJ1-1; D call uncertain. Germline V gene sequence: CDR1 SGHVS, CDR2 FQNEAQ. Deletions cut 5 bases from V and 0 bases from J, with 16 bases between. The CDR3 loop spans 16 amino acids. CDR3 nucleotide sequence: TGTGCCAGCAGCCCCCAGGCGTCCGCAGTGAACACTGAAGCTTTCTTT. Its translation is CASSPQASAVNTEAFF.

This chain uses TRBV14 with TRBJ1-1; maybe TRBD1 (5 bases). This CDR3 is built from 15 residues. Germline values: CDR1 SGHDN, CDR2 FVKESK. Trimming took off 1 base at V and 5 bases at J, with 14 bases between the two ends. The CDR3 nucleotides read TGTGCCAGCAGCCAAGCCTCGGGGGGGAAGACTGAAGCTTTCTTT. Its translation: CASSQASGGKTEAFF.

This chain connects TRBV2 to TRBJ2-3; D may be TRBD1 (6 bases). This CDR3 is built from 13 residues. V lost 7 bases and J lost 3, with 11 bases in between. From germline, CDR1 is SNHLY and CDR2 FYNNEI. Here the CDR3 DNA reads TGTGCCAGCAAGCGGACAGTTACAGATACGCAGTATTTT. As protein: CASKRTVTDTQYF.

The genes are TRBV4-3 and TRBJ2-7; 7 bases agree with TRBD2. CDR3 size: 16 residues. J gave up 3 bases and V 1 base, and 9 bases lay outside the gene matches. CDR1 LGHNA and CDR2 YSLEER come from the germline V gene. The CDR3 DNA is TGCGCCAGCAGCCAAGGGACCCGCGGGAGATACTACGAGCAGTACTTC. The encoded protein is CASSQGTRGRYYEQYF.

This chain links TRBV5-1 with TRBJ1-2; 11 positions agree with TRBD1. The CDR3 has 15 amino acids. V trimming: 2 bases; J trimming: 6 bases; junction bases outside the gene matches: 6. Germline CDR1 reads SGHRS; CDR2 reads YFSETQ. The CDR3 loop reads CASSFRTGGIDGYTF. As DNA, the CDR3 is TGCGCCAGCAGCTTCAGGACAGGGGGCATCGATGGCTACACCTTC.